This T cell receptor (beta chain) is drawn from a study of cytomegalovirus exposure and HLA in healthy donors listed by TCRdb under 2017. As for the study more broadly: According to an earlier analysis of 587 of the donors, about 179 million T cells yielded 117 million unique TCR beta sequences and approximately 280 Gb of sequence data. A later analysis re-analyzed previously published TCR beta repertoires from 600 to 850 donors and added high-resolution HLA genotyping to study TCR occurrence patterns. In the later analysis, no new phenotypic data were used to find candidate immune exposures; instead, reliance was placed on TCR beta sequences and their occurrence across donors. A separate validation cohort of 100 to 150 different subjects was used in addition to the roughly 720-subject first cohort. The study combined high-throughput TCR immunosequencing, statistical association of individual TCRs with disease status, and machine learning to predict cytomegalovirus infection status. The study profiled the T cell repertoires of 500 to 800 subjects by immunosequencing and related them to cytomegalovirus serostatus. Around 320 gigabases of sequencing data and approximately 85 million unique TCR sequences were included in an early release covering 550 to 650 HLA-typed donors. Genome-wide SNP genotypes for about 65% of the 666 donors were used in a later genetic analysis, which treated that subset as a discovery cohort. Every discovery cohort repertoire had been produced on one sequencing platform. The aim of the study was to test whether cataloging public T cell receptors could identify signatures of past pathogen exposure. Donor age, sex, ethnicity and CMV serostatus were compiled alongside the repertoire data. HLA typing covered class I and class II loci at four-digit resolution. An earlier analysis of a few hundred of the donors applied high-throughput TCR beta sequencing to assess whether each TCR beta V gene segment acted as functional or pseudogenic. The number of donors typed differed by locus, with roughly 620-640 for A, B, C, DRB1 and DQB1, around 500 for DQA1, 600 to 610 for DPA1, and some 440 for DPB1. Of the approximately 370 genotyped donors, approximately 81% were placed in the genetic ancestry cluster associated with self-reported Caucasian donors. Among a few hundred genotyped donors of the cohort, an average of 235,054 unique TCR beta nucleotide sequences were sequenced per donor, around a sixth of them non-productive. Four to six DR-DQ haplotypes were handled as single units for association and clustering, since linkage in the cohort was strong. Overall study results and their limits: The 87-base-pair reads could not distinguish some IMGT-functional V segments, including TRBV6-2 and TRBV6-3, so those segments were excluded. In an earlier analysis of about 600 of the donors, most TCR beta V segments appeared in productive rearrangements about 87% or about 30% of the time, broadly matching IMGT annotations. According to a later genetic analysis, donors in an Asian-associated ancestry cluster had fewer N-insertions in productive TCRs than the roughly 670-donor mean. According to a later analysis, parvovirus B19, influenza, CMV and Epstein-Barr virus appeared linked to several top co-occurrence clusters. Linkage disequilibrium might explain the correlated functional status among segregating V segments, but an unknown experimental factor could not be ruled out. A further reported finding was that TCR beta sequences accurately predicted the HLA-A and HLA-B alleles for most subjects in the first cohort. When HLA alleles, especially DR and DQ, strongly co-occurred, attributing TCR associations to individual alleles was difficult. The sequencing pipeline was judged likely to have produced a cluster of highly shared sequence variants as a technical artifact. A later analysis found that TCR association rates varied across HLA loci, with DRB1 alleles showing the most associated TCRs and HLA-C alleles the fewest. An association between a missense DCLRE1C variant and V-gene and J-gene trimming of TCR beta chains was found in a later genetic analysis and replicated in an independent cohort. A later analysis found that most CMV-associated TCR beta chains appeared HLA-restricted, with HLA associations seemingly driven largely by CMV exposure. Compared with equally common non-associated chains, HLA-associated TCR beta chains in a later analysis were more clonally expanded and had lower generation probabilities. It was suggested by the authors that the approach could potentially be generalized to other disease states and immunological phenotypes. A few of the identified cytomegalovirus-associated TCR beta chains were confirmed in vitro to be specific for cytomegalovirus antigens. The cohort was sequenced for TCR beta chains only, and without alpha or paired-chain data the features that could be detected were limited. Across donors, most TCR sequences were observed very rarely, whereas some public TCRs were present in many individuals. Because counts were too low, roughly 16 rarely observed V segments, including chromosome 9 orphons, were left out of the earlier analysis of several hundred of the donors. HLA typing was unavailable for some donors at each locus, so association tests used only the typed subset. The only immune exposure information available for the cohort was CMV serostatus. A total of fewer than 200 TCR beta chains were listed by the study as associated with cytomegalovirus. The presence/absence analyses assumed that sequencing depth was roughly uniform across donors, and that assumption may not be true. In both the original and validation cohorts, the classifier was reported to diagnose cytomegalovirus status with high specificity and sensitivity. At a false discovery rate of 0.05, a later analysis linked some 17,000 TCR beta sequences to specific HLA alleles.

About this clone itself: The target of this receptor is not known. Qualities for individual bases were not recorded, and no much larger clone is one base off.

The receptor library was made with the immunoSEQ multiplex PCR assay. A mixture of 60 forward primers for TCR Vbeta segments and 13 reverse primers for TCR Jbeta segments was used in the multiplex PCR. Amplification of the CDR3 region of rearranged TCR beta genes was performed with a multiplex PCR assay on genomic DNA. Amplified TCR beta libraries were sequenced as 87-base-pair reads on the Illumina HiSeq System. For the original study's pipeline: Across the roughly 700 repertoires, a later analysis counted tens of millions of unique TCR beta chains, about 10 million of which were shared by at least two donors. Raw reads were error-corrected and collapsed into unique sequences by a nearest-neighbor algorithm in which closely related sequences were merged to remove PCR and sequencing errors. To assign V, D and J gene segments, CDR3 sequences were aligned to IMGT reference sequences. For a sequence to be retained, a match of at least six nucleotides was required to both a V gene segment and a J gene segment. A rearrangement counted as productive if the CDR3 had no stop codons and remained in frame with V and J, and every other rearrangement counted as non-productive. Following IMGT convention, CDR3 was defined as the stretch from the second conserved V-encoded cysteine to the conserved J-encoded phenylalanine. The earlier analysis of fewer than 750 of the donors excluded sequences that lacked an unambiguous match to a single V gene segment. In an earlier analysis of approximately 560 of the donors, a V segment was called functional when productive rearrangements were above 56.7%, and segregating when the standard deviation between donors exceeded 5%. To diagnose cytomegalovirus status from the catalog of TCR beta chain sequences, a statistical classification framework was built. In a later analysis, V and J genes were assigned by comparing TCR nucleotide sequences against IMGT/GENE-DB human TR gene sequences. The TCRdist pipeline was used in a later analysis to assign CDR3 sequences and most-parsimonious VDJ recombination scenarios. In a later analysis, each TCR beta chain was defined by its CDR3 amino acid sequence together with its V-gene family, and reads lacking a unique V-gene family were excluded. In a later analysis, several hundred highly shared, low-generation-probability nucleotide sequences were removed to address suspected cross-contamination and a sequencing artifact. For each public chain, a later analysis derived a clonal expansion index from normalized ranks of inferred template counts within each repertoire. A later analysis computed generation probabilities with a VDJ recombination model fitted to out-of-frame rearrangements, and checked the results against IGoR. Hypergeometric tests were used in a later analysis to score TCR-TCR, TCR-HLA and TCR-CMV co-occurrence, with a repertoire-size bias correction applied to the TCR pairs. In a later analysis, false discovery rates were estimated by permuting HLA or CMV assignments 20 times. In a later analysis, co-occurring TCRs were grouped using DBSCAN, with TCRdist sequence similarity added in when clustering inside HLA-allele-positive subsets. Repertoires with fewer than 30,000 or more than 120,000 public chains were left out of co-occurrence clustering, as were about 5 repertoires with anomalous nucleotide sharing. TCRdb retrieved this table from immuneACCESS and kept in-frame rearrangements only. Not all clones are present; in checked studies, unresolved V genes account for under half, and no reason is known for the remainder. D and trimming come from the DNA, and the V and J calls and clone size come from that table. Counted in this sample were 150,000 to 200,000 clones; approximately 79% of them appeared once. The top ten constitute more than 13% of the sample.

The germline V and J ends show losses of 4 bases and 7 bases respectively, and no gene match explains 10 bases of the junction. The germline V gene (reference sequence) sets CDR1 to GTSNPN and CDR2 to SVGIG. The CDR3 spans 14 residues, from the cysteine through the phenylalanine. Only CDR3 DNA remains: 42 bases, in frame from the first base. The cohort comprised fewer than 750 healthy bone marrow donors. All cohort members were sampled while nominally healthy, although unrecorded immune exposures were likely present. The donor was CMV seropositive and was included in the group of 290 or so seropositive cohort members. Each donor provided a peripheral blood sample, and peripheral blood mononuclear cells were used for TCR beta sequencing. The Qiagen DNeasy Blood Extraction Kit was used to extract genomic DNA from the blood cell samples.

Sequencing used PBMCs. The TCR originated in a man between 45 and 60 years old in good health and CMV-seropositive. The rearrangement combines TRBV30 with TRBJ2-3, and 8 junctional nucleotides match TRBD1. The DNA reads TGTGCCTGGACCTCAGGACAGGGAGTGAATACGCAGTATTTT. This yields the protein CAWTSGQGVNTQYF.